Included here is one T cell receptor beta chain sequence, with context. These data originate in a study of blood T cells in healthy people across ages. Through a sample-barcoded 5' primer and a J-beta primer mix, a second PCR was run for roughly 7 to 11 cycles. Samples each returned at least 3 million CDR3-containing paired-end reads. One entry per CDR3 protein results from TCRdb running MiXCR on the 5' RACE reads. The sample yields approximately 800,000 distinct CDR3 sequences, roughly 26% seen once. Each of the donors had around 10 milliliters of peripheral blood drawn into EDTA-treated Vacutainer tubes. Total RNA amounts of at least 6 micrograms were extracted per sample. A further study also used this sample, focusing on T cells of mothers and their children. That paper notes: There were over 8.5 million TCR beta CDR3 reads from each mother and several million from each child.

The sequenced sample was blood. The receptor was isolated from a boy aged 5-17 years in good health.

CDR3 protein: CSSSSHQETQYF. The CDR3 DNA sequence: TGCAGTTCCTCGTCCCACCAAGAGACCCAGTACTTC. V usage is TRBV20-1 and J usage is TRBJ2-5; D not certain. The CDR3 runs 12 residues. Per the germline V gene, CDR1 is DFQATT and CDR2 is SNEGSKA (reference sequence). The V end was cut by 8 bases, the J end by 0 bases, with 10 bases between.